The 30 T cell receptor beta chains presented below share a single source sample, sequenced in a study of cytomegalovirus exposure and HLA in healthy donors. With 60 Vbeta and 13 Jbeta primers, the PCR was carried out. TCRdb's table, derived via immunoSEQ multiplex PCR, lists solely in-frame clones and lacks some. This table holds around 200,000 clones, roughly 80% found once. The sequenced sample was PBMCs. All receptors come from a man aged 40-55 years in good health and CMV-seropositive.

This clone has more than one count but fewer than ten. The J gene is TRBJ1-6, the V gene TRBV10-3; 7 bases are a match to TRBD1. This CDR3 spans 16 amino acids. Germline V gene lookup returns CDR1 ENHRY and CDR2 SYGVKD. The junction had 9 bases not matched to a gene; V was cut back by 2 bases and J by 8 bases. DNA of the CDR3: TGTGCCATCAGTGAGCCGACGACAGGGAGTGATTCACCCCTCCACTTT. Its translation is CAISEPTTGSDSPLHF.

Written as DNA, the CDR3 is TGTGCCTGGAGACTGACAGCAAACACCGGGGAGCTGTTTTTT. Translation: CAWRLTANTGELFF. The chain uses TRBV30 and TRBJ2-2, with D maybe TRBD1 (5 bases). Germline V gene data show CDR1 as GTSNPN and CDR2 as SVGIG (reference sequence). Trimming pared 3 bases from V and 2 bases from J, leaving 10 bases between. This CDR3 is built from 14 residues.

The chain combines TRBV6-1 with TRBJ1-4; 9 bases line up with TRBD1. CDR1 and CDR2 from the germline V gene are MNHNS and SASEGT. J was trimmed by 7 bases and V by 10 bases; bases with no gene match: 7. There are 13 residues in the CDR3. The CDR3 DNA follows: TGTGCCATACACAGGGGGCTAGGTGAAAAACTGTTTTTT. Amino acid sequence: CAIHRGLGEKLFF.

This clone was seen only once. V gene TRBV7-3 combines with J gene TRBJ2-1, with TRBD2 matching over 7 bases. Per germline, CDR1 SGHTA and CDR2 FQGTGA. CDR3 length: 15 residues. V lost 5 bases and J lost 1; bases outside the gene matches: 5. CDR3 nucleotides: TGTGCCAGCAGCCCCGCCGGGGGGTCCTACAATGAGCAGTTCTTC. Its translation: CASSPAGGSYNEQFF.

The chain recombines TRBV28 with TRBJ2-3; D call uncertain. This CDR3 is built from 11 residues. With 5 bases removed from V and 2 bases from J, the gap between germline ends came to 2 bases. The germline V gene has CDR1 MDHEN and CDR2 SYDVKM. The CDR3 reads CASSLTDTQYF. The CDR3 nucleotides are TGTGCCAGCAGTCTCACAGATACGCAGTATTTT. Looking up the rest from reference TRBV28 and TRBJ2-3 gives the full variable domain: DVKVTQSSRYLVKRTGEKVFLECVQDMDHENMFWYRQDPGLGLRLIYFSYDVKMKEKGDIPEGYSVSREKKERFSLILESASTNQTSMYLCASSLTDTQYFGPGTRLTVL.

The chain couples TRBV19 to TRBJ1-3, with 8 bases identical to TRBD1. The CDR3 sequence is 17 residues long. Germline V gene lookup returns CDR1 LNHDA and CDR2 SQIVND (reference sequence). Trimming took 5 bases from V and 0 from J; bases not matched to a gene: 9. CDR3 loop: CASSVRTGMSSGNTIYF. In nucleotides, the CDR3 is TGTGCCAGTAGTGTGCGGACAGGGATGAGCTCTGGAAACACCATATATTTT.

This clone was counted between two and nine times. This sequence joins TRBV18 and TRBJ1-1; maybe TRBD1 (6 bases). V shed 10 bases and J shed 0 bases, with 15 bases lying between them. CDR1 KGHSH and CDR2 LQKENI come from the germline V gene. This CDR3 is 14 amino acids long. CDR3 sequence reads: CATKGGGMNTEAFF. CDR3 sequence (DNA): TGTGCCACAAAGGGGGGAGGGATGAACACTGAAGCTTTCTTT.

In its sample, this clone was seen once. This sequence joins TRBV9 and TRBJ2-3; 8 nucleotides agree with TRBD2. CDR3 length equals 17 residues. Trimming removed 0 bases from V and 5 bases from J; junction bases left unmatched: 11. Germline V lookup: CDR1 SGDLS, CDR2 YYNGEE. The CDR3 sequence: CASSVAGSGGARDTQYF. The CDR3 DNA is TGTGCCAGCAGCGTAGCGGGGTCGGGGGGGGCCAGAGATACGCAGTATTTT.

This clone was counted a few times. CDR3 in DNA: TGTGCCTGGAGTCAGGGATCTGGAAACACCATATATTTT. It is translated as CAWSQGSGNTIYF. J is TRBJ1-3 and V is TRBV30; D may be TRBD1 (5 bases). V was pared by 2 bases and J by 1 base, with 6 bases between. Per the germline V gene, CDR1 is GTSNPN and CDR2 is SVGIG (reference sequence). The length of the CDR3 is 13 residues.

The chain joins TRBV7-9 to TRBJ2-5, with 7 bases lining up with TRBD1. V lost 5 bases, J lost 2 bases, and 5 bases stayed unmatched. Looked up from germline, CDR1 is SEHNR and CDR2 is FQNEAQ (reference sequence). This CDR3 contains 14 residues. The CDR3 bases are TGTGCCAGCAGCACTCAGGGGGTTCAAGAGACCCAGTACTTC. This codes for CASSTQGVQETQYF. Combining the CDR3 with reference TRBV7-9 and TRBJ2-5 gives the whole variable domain DTGVSQNPRHKITKRGQNVTFRCDPISEHNRLYWYRQTLGQGPEFLTYFQNEAQLEKSRLLSDRFSAERPKGSFSTLEIQRTEQGDSAMYLCASSTQGVQETQYFGPGTRLLVL.

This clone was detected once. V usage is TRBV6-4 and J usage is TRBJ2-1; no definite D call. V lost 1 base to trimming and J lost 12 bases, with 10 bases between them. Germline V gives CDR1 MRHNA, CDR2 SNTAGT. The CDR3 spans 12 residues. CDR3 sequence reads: CASSDYNFRQFF. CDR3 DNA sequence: TGTGCCAGCAGTGACTATAACTTCCGGCAGTTCTTC.

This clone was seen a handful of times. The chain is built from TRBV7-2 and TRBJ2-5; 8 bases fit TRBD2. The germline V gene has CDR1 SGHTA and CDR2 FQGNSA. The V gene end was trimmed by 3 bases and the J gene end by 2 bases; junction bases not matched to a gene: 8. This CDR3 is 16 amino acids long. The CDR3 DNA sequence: TGTGCCAGCAGCTTTGGGAGCGGGGGATATCAAGAGACCCAGTACTTC. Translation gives CASSFGSGGYQETQYF.

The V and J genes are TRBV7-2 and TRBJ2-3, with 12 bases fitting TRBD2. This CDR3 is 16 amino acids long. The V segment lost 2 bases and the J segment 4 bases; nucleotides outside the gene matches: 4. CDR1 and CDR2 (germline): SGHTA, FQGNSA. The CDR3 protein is CASSLSASGGADTQYF. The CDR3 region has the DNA TGTGCCAGCAGCTTATCGGCTAGCGGGGGGGCAGATACGCAGTATTTT.

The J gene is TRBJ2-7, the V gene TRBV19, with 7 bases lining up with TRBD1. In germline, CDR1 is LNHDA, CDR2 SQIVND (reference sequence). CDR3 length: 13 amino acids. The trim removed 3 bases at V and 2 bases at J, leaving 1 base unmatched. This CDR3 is CASSMGQTYEQYF. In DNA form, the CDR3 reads TGTGCCAGTAGTATGGGACAGACCTACGAGCAGTACTTC.

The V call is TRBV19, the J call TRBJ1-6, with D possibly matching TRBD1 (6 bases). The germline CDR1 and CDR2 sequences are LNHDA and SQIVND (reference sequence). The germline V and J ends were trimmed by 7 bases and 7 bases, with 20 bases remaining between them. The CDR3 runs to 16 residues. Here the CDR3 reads CASTITGGAGNSPLHF. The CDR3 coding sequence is TGTGCCAGTACCATCACGGGGGGCGCGGGAAATTCACCCCTCCACTTT.

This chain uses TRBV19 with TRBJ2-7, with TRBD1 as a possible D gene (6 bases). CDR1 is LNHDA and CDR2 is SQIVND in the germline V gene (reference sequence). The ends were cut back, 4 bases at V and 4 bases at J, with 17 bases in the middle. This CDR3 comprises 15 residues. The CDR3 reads CASSTTGTRGYEQYF. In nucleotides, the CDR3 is TGTGCCAGTAGTACCACCGGGACACGGGGATACGAGCAGTACTTC.

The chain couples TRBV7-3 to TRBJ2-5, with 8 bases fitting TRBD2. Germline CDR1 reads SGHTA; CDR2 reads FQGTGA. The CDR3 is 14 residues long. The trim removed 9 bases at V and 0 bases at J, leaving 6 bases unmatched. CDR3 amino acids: CASKLSGNQETQYF. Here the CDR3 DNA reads TGTGCCAGTAAACTTAGCGGGAACCAAGAGACCCAGTACTTC. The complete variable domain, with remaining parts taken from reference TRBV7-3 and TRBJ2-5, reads GAGVSQTPSNKVTEKGKYVELRCDPISGHTALYWYRQSLGQGPEFLIYFQGTGAADDSGLPNDRFFAVRPEGSVSTLKIQRTERGDSAVYLCASKLSGNQETQYFGPGTRLLVL.

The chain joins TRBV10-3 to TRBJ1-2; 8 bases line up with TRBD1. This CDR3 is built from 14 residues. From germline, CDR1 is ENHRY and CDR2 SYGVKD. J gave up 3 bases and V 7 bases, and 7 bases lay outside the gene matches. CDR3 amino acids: CAIKGQGGYYGYTF. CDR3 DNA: TGTGCCATCAAAGGACAGGGAGGGTACTATGGCTACACCTTC.

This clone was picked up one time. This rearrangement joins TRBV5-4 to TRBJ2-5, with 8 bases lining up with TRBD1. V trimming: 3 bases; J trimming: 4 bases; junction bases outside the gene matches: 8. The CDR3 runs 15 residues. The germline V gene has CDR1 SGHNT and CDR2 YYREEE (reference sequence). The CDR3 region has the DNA TGTGCCAGCAGCTCGGGACAGGTGGATCGAGAGACCCAGTACTTC. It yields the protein CASSSGQVDRETQYF.

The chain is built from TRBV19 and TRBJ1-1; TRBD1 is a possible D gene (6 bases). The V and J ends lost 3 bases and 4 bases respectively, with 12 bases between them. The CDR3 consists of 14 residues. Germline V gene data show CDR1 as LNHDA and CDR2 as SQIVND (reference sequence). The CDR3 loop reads CASSILRGSTEAFF. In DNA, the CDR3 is TGTGCCAGTAGTATCCTCAGGGGTTCCACTGAAGCTTTCTTT. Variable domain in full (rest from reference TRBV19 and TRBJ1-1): DGGITQSPKYLFRKEGQNVTLSCEQNLNHDAMYWYRQDPGQGLRLIYYSQIVNDFQKGDIAEGYSVSREKKESFPLTVTSAQKNPTAFYLCASSILRGSTEAFFGQGTRLTVV.

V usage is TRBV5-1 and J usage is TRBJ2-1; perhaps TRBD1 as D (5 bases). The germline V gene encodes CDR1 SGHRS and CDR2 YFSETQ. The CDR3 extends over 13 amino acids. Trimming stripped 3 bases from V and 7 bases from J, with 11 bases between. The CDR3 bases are TGCGCCAGCAGCTCCCTCGACAGAAATGAGCAGTTCTTC. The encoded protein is CASSSLDRNEQFF.

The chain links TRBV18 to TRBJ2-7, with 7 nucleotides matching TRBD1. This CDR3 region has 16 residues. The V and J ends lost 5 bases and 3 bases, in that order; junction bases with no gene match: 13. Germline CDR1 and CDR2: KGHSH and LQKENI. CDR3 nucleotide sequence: TGTGCCAGCTCATACCGGGGACAGCGGATCCTCTACGAGCAGTACTTC. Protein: CASSYRGQRILYEQYF.

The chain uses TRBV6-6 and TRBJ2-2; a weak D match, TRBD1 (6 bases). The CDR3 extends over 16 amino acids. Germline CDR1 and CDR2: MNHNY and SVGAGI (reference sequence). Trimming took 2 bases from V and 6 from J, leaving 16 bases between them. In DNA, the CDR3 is TGTGCCAGCAGTTACGGGGCAGGGGCGTCAGCCGGGGAGCTGTTTTTT. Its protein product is CASSYGAGASAGELFF.

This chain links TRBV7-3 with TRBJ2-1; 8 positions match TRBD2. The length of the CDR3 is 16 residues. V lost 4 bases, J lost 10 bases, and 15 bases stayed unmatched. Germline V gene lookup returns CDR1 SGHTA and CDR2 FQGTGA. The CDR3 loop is CASSSDSGRGAIEQFF. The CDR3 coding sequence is TGTGCCAGCAGCTCCGACAGTGGGCGGGGGGCAATCGAGCAGTTCTTC.

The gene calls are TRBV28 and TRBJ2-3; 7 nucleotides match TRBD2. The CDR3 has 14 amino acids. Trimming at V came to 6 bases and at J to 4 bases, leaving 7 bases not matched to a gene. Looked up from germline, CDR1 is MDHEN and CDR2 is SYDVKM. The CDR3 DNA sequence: TGTGCCAGCAGACTGGGGGGGTCGGCAGATACGCAGTATTTT. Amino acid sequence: CASRLGGSADTQYF.

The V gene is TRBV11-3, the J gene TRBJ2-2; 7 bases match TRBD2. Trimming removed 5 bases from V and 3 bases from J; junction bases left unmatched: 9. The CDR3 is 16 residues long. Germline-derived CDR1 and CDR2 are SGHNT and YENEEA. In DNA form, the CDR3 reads TGTGCCAGCAGCGCGGCTTACGGGGGGTACACCGGGGAGCTGTTTTTT. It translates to CASSAAYGGYTGELFF.

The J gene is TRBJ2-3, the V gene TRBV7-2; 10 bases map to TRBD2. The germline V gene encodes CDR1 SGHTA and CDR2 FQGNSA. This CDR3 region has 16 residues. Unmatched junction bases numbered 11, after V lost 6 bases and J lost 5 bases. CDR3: CASSFLGLAFGDTQYF. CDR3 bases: TGTGCCAGCAGTTTCCTGGGACTAGCGTTCGGAGATACGCAGTATTTT.

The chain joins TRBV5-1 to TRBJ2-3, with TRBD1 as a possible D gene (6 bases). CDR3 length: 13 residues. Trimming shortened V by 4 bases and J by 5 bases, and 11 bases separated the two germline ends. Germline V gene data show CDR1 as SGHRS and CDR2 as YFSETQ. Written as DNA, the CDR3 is TGCGCCAGCAGCATCGGGACATTAGATACGCAGTATTTT. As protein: CASSIGTLDTQYF.

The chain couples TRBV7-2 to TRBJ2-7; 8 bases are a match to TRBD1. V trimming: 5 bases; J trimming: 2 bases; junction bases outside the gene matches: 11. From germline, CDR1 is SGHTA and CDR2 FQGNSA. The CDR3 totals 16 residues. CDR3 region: CASSQPDRVIAYEQYF. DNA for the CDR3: TGTGCCAGCAGCCAGCCGGACAGGGTGATCGCCTACGAGCAGTACTTC.

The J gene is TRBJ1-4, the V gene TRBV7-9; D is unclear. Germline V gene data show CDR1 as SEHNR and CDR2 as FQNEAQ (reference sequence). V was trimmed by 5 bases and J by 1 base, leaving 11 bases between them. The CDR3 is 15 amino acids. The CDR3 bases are TGTGCCAGCAGCCTCCCGGGGATAACTAATGAAAAACTGTTTTTT. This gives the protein CASSLPGITNEKLFF. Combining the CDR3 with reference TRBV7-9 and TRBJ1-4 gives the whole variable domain DTGVSQNPRHKITKRGQNVTFRCDPISEHNRLYWYRQTLGQGPEFLTYFQNEAQLEKSRLLSDRFSAERPKGSFSTLEIQRTEQGDSAMYLCASSLPGITNEKLFFGSGTQLSVL.